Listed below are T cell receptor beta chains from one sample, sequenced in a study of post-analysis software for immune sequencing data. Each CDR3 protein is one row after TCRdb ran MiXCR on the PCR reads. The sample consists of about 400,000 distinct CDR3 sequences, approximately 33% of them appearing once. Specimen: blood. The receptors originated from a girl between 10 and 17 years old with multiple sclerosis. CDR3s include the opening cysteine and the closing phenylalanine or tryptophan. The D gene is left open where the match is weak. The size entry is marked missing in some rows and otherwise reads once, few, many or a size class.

CDR3: CATSVQNRGHYEQYF
DNA: TGTGCCACCAGTGTCCAGAACAGGGGGCATTACGAGCAGTACTTC
size: NA
J: TRBJ2-7
V: TRBV24-1
D: TRBD1

CDR3: CSARDRRGSSYNEQFF
DNA: TGCAGTGCTAGAGATCGGAGGGGGAGCTCCTACAATGAGCAGTTCTTC
size: few
J: TRBJ2-1
V: TRBV20-1
D: NA

CDR3: CASSFDRPYKETQYF
DNA: TGCGCCAGCAGCTTTGACAGGCCCTACAAGGAGACCCAGTACTTC
size: NA
J: TRBJ2-5
V: TRBV5-1
D: NA

CDR3: CASSRQESFSYEQYF
DNA: TGCGCCAGCTCCCGACAGGAATCCTTCTCCTACGAGCAGTACTTC
size: NA
J: TRBJ2-7
V: TRBV5-1
D: NA

CDR3: CASSYSGGPTTYGYTF
DNA: TGTGCCAGCAGTTACTCCGGGGGTCCTACTACCTATGGCTACACCTTC
size: NA
J: TRBJ1-2
V: TRBV6-5
D: NA

CDR3: CASSPVERGGNEQFF
DNA: TGTGCCAGCAGCCCAGTGGAGCGGGGGGGGAATGAGCAGTTCTTC
size: NA
J: TRBJ2-1
V: TRBV6-2/TRBV6-3
D: TRBD2

CDR3: CASSVGRDGLTDTQYF
DNA: TGTGCCAGCAGCGTAGGCCGGGACGGCCTAACAGATACGCAGTATTTT
size: NA
J: TRBJ2-3
V: TRBV9
D: NA

CDR3: CASSRGQTSYNEQFF
DNA: TGTGCCAGCAGCCGCGGACAGACATCCTACAATGAGCAGTTCTTC
size: few
J: TRBJ2-1
V: TRBV6-5
D: NA

CDR3: CASSSGTGRGTDTQYF
DNA: TGTGCCAGCAGTTCAGGGACAGGGCGAGGCACAGATACGCAGTATTTT
size: NA
J: TRBJ2-3
V: TRBV28
D: TRBD1

CDR3: CASMVQIRSGANVLTF
DNA: TGTGCCAGTATGGTACAGATAAGGTCTGGGGCCAACGTCCTGACTTTC
size: NA
J: TRBJ2-6
V: TRBV19
D: NA

CDR3: CATSPPTGKGSPLHF
DNA: TGTGCCACCTCCCCCCCGACAGGGAAGGGGTCACCCCTCCACTTT
size: NA
J: TRBJ1-6
V: TRBV6-1
D: TRBD1

CDR3: CASSSLRQSSYNEQFF
DNA: TGTGCCAGCAGCTCCCTACGGCAGAGCTCCTACAATGAGCAGTTCTTC
size: NA
J: TRBJ2-1
V: TRBV11-2
D: NA

CDR3: CASSQVLTGPGYQPQHF
DNA: TGCGCCAGCAGCCAAGTTTTGACAGGTCCAGGTTATCAGCCCCAGCATTTT
size: NA
J: TRBJ1-5
V: TRBV4-1
D: NA

CDR3: CASSYLGDNEQFF
DNA: TGCGCCAGCAGCTACCTAGGGGACAATGAGCAGTTCTTC
size: few
J: TRBJ2-1
V: TRBV5-1
D: NA

CDR3: CASSVRSWDTEAFF
DNA: TGTGCCAGCAGCGTCCGCTCATGGGACACTGAAGCTTTCTTT
size: few
J: TRBJ1-1
V: TRBV9
D: NA

CDR3: CASSSWDRDTEAFF
DNA: TGTGCCAGCAGCTCCTGGGACAGGGACACTGAAGCTTTCTTT
size: NA
J: TRBJ1-1
V: TRBV7-6
D: TRBD1

CDR3: CAGSYRLEAFF
DNA: TGTGCCGGCAGTTACAGGCTAGAAGCTTTCTTT
size: NA
J: TRBJ1-1
V: TRBV6-5
D: NA

CDR3: CASSLGQGNNQPQHF
DNA: TGTGCCAGCAGTTTAGGACAGGGAAACAATCAGCCCCAGCATTTT
size: few
J: TRBJ1-5
V: TRBV7-2
D: TRBD1

CDR3: CASSEFGGIREQFF
DNA: TGTGCCAGCAGTGAATTTGGGGGAATCAGAGAGCAGTTCTTC
size: few
J: TRBJ2-1
V: TRBV6-1
D: NA

CDR3: CASRGQGRSGANVLTF
DNA: TGTGCCAGCAGGGGACAGGGCCGCTCTGGGGCCAACGTCCTGACTTTC
size: few
J: TRBJ2-6
V: TRBV6-2/TRBV6-3
D: TRBD1

CDR3: CASAFRDRYPYEQYF
DNA: TGTGCCAGCGCTTTCCGGGACAGGTATCCCTACGAGCAGTACTTC
size: NA
J: TRBJ2-7
V: TRBV28
D: TRBD1

CDR3: CSAWGRGPGGTEAFF
DNA: TGCAGTGCATGGGGCAGGGGACCCGGGGGGACTGAAGCTTTCTTT
size: few
J: TRBJ1-1
V: TRBV20-1
D: NA

CDR3: CASSGQAPGHSPLHF
DNA: TGTGCCAGCAGTGGGCAGGCCCCCGGGCATTCACCCCTCCACTTT
size: few
J: TRBJ1-6
V: TRBV2
D: NA

CDR3: CSAPYGTYGYTF
DNA: TGCAGTGCTCCCTATGGGACATATGGCTACACCTTC
size: NA
J: TRBJ1-2
V: TRBV20-1
D: NA

CDR3: CSASTQSTGTQYF
DNA: TGCAGTGCCTCCACCCAAAGCACAGGTACGCAGTATTTT
size: NA
J: TRBJ2-3
V: TRBV20-1
D: NA

CDR3: CASSPGRSGLRRYSNQPQHF
DNA: TGTGCCAGCAGTCCTGGAAGGTCGGGCCTGCGCCGATATAGCAATCAGCCCCAGCATTTT
size: NA
J: TRBJ1-5
V: TRBV12-3/TRBV12-4
D: NA

CDR3: CAISAGTEAFF
DNA: TGTGCCATCAGTGCGGGCACTGAAGCTTTCTTT
size: NA
J: TRBJ1-1
V: TRBV10-3
D: NA

CDR3: CASSQDRLAGGIQETQYF
DNA: TGCGCCAGCAGCCAAGATCGACTAGCGGGGGGGATCCAAGAGACCCAGTACTTC
size: NA
J: TRBJ2-5
V: TRBV4-1
D: TRBD2

CDR3: CASSSYNGAEGYTF
DNA: TGTGCCAGCAGTTCCTACAATGGGGCGGAGGGCTACACCTTC
size: NA
J: TRBJ1-2
V: TRBV27
D: NA

CDR3: CASSFILAGQETQYF
DNA: TGTGCCAGCAGCTTCATACTAGCGGGGCAAGAGACCCAGTACTTC
size: NA
J: TRBJ2-5
V: TRBV7-2
D: TRBD2

CDR3: CASSYSMGSGGHTGELFF
DNA: TGTGCCAGCAGTTACTCGATGGGCAGCGGGGGGCACACCGGGGAGCTGTTTTTT
size: once
J: TRBJ2-2
V: TRBV6-5
D: TRBD2

CDR3: CASSVRALGGTDTQYF
DNA: TGTGCCAGCAGCGTCCGGGCTTTAGGGGGCACAGATACGCAGTATTTT
size: NA
J: TRBJ2-3
V: TRBV21-1
D: NA

CDR3: CASSSGQGAHNEQFF
DNA: TGTGCCAGCAGCTCGGGACAGGGTGCGCACAATGAGCAGTTCTTC
size: few
J: TRBJ2-1
V: TRBV7-2
D: TRBD1

CDR3: CASRRQWVTDEQYF
DNA: TGTGCCAGCAGGCGACAGTGGGTAACCGACGAGCAGTACTTC
size: NA
J: TRBJ2-7
V: TRBV6-4
D: NA

CDR3: CASSQKTGQGLGYTF
DNA: TGTGCCAGCAGCCAAAAGACGGGCCAGGGGCTTGGCTACACCTTC
size: NA
J: TRBJ1-2
V: TRBV7-9
D: NA

CDR3: CTSKSDSNTEAFF
DNA: TGTACCAGCAAATCCGACAGTAACACTGAAGCTTTCTTT
size: NA
J: TRBJ1-1
V: TRBV6-5
D: NA

CDR3: CASSPPQETQYF
DNA: TGCGCCAGCAGCCCCCCACAAGAGACCCAGTACTTC
size: few
J: TRBJ2-5
V: TRBV5-1
D: NA

CDR3: CATSTSDRAHGYTF
DNA: TGTGCCACCAGCACCTCGGACAGGGCCCACGGCTACACCTTC
size: NA
J: TRBJ1-2
V: TRBV15
D: TRBD1

CDR3: CASSESRTGRNEQYF
DNA: TGCGCCAGCAGTGAATCCCGGACAGGGAGGAACGAGCAGTACTTC
size: NA
J: TRBJ2-7
V: TRBV10-1
D: TRBD1

CDR3: CASSPSQDFSNQPQHF
DNA: TGTGCCAGCAGTCCCTCACAGGACTTTAGCAATCAGCCCCAGCATTTT
size: NA
J: TRBJ1-5
V: TRBV6-6
D: NA

CDR3: CSARYQALYGYTF
DNA: TGCAGTGCTAGGTACCAGGCGCTCTATGGCTACACCTTC
size: once
J: TRBJ1-2
V: TRBV20-1
D: NA

CDR3: CASSSYRDSEQFF
DNA: TGTGCCAGCAGTTCCTACAGGGACAGTGAGCAGTTCTTC
size: few
J: TRBJ2-1
V: TRBV12-3/TRBV12-4
D: TRBD1

CDR3: CASSLARQVNTEAFF
DNA: TGCGCCAGCAGCTTGGCGCGGCAGGTGAACACTGAAGCTTTCTTT
size: few
J: TRBJ1-1
V: TRBV5-1
D: NA

CDR3: CASSQSGDTQYF
DNA: TGCGCCAGCAGCCAGTCGGGCGATACGCAGTATTTT
size: many
J: TRBJ2-3
V: TRBV12-3/TRBV12-4
D: NA

CDR3: CASSLQGTTDTQYF
DNA: TGCGCCAGCAGCTTGCAGGGGACCACAGATACGCAGTATTTT
size: NA
J: TRBJ2-3
V: TRBV5-1
D: NA

CDR3: CASSEYKDRGPYGYTF
DNA: TGTGCCAGCAGTGAATATAAGGACAGGGGGCCCTATGGCTACACCTTC
size: few
J: TRBJ1-2
V: TRBV2
D: TRBD1

CDR3: CASSLLLSGQRGYTF
DNA: TGTGCCAGCAGTTTGCTGCTCTCGGGACAGCGCGGCTACACCTTC
size: NA
J: TRBJ1-2
V: TRBV12-3/TRBV12-4
D: TRBD1

CDR3: CASSFQGGENTGELFF
DNA: TGCGCCAGCAGCTTTCAAGGGGGCGAGAACACCGGGGAGCTGTTTTTT
size: NA
J: TRBJ2-2
V: TRBV5-1
D: TRBD1

CDR3: CASELAGGLSTDTQYF
DNA: TGTGCCAGCGAACTAGCGGGGGGCCTCTCCACAGATACGCAGTATTTT
size: few
J: TRBJ2-3
V: TRBV7-2
D: TRBD2

CDR3: CASTPDRGVYNEQFF
DNA: TGTGCCAGCACGCCGGACAGGGGTGTGTACAATGAGCAGTTCTTC
size: NA
J: TRBJ2-1
V: TRBV6-5
D: TRBD1

CDR3: CASGASGVFTDTQYF
DNA: TGCGCCAGCGGAGCTAGCGGGGTTTTCACAGATACGCAGTATTTT
size: NA
J: TRBJ2-3
V: TRBV4-1
D: TRBD2

CDR3: CSVQGASNYGYTF
DNA: TGCAGCGTCCAGGGGGCCTCTAACTATGGCTACACCTTC
size: many
J: TRBJ1-2
V: TRBV29-1
D: TRBD1

CDR3: CSAIWETQYF
DNA: TGCAGTGCAATCTGGGAGACCCAGTACTTC
size: NA
J: TRBJ2-5
V: TRBV20-1
D: NA

CDR3: CASTSGFQNADTQYF
DNA: TGTGCCAGCACCTCCGGTTTCCAAAACGCAGATACGCAGTATTTT
size: few
J: TRBJ2-3
V: TRBV12-3/TRBV12-4
D: NA

CDR3: CATSAGQGISYEQYF
DNA: TGTGCCACCAGCGCGGGACAGGGGATTTCCTACGAGCAGTACTTC
size: few
J: TRBJ2-7
V: TRBV15
D: TRBD1

CDR3: CSTDVGMNTEAFF
DNA: TGCAGCACCGACGTCGGTATGAACACTGAAGCTTTCTTT
size: few
J: TRBJ1-1
V: TRBV29-1
D: NA

CDR3: CTFERGYGYTF
DNA: TGCACCTTTGAGCGGGGGTATGGCTACACCTTC
size: few
J: TRBJ1-2
V: TRBV29-1
D: NA

CDR3: CASSPGRGLDNEQFF
DNA: TGTGCCAGCTCACCAGGCCGGGGGCTAGACAATGAGCAGTTCTTC
size: few
J: TRBJ2-1
V: TRBV18
D: NA

CDR3: CASSLQGKSSYNEQFF
DNA: TGTGCCAGCAGCTTACAAGGGAAGAGCTCCTACAATGAGCAGTTCTTC
size: NA
J: TRBJ2-1
V: TRBV7-3
D: NA

CDR3: CASSLSGLVVAEQFF
DNA: TGCGCCAGCAGCTTGTCGGGACTAGTAGTCGCTGAGCAGTTCTTC
size: NA
J: TRBJ2-1
V: TRBV5-1
D: TRBD2